This T cell receptor (beta chain) was observed in a study of cytomegalovirus exposure and HLA in healthy donors. Study-wide points: Altogether, 150 to 200 TCR beta chains were recorded as cytomegalovirus-associated.

In regard to this clone: The antigen remains unidentified.

The V end lost 5 bases, the J end lost 5 bases, and 13 bases lay between the germline ends. Germline-derived CDR1 and CDR2 are SGHVS and FQNEAQ. This CDR3 has 13 amino acids. The PCR ran on 60 Vbeta and 13 Jbeta primers. The assay was immunoSEQ multiplex PCR, and TCRdb's table has in-frame clones only and misses some. The sample consists of about 120,000 clones, around 82% of them appearing once. The gene calls are TRBV7-8 and TRBJ2-7; possible D gene TRBD1, 6 bases. This clonotype originated in a female donor in good health and CMV-seronegative. The sequenced sample was PBMCs. The CDR3 region has the DNA TGTGCCAGCAGCCGGGGACACCGCGACGAGCAGTACTTC. Translating gives CASSRGHRDEQYF.